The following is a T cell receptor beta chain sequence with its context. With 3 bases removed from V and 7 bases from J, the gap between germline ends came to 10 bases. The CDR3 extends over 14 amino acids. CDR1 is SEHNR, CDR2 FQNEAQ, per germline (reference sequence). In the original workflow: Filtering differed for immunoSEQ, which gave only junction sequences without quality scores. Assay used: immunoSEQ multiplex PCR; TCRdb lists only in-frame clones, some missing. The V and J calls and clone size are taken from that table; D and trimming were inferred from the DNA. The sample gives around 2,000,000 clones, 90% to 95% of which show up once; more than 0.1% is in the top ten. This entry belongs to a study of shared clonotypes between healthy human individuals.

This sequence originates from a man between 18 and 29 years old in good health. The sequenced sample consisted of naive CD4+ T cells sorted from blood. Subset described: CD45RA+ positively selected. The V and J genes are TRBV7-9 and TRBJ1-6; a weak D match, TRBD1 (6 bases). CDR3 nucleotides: TGTGCCAGCAGCTTCAGTGACAGGAATTCACCCCTCCACTTT. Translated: CASSFSDRNSPLHF.